This TCR beta chain was found in a study of control samples from healthy donors and cancer patients. Trimming at V came to 4 bases and at J to 7 bases, leaving 5 bases not matched to a gene. CDR1 is SNHLY, CDR2 FYNNEI, per germline. The CDR3 has 13 residues. Assay: immunoSEQ multiplex PCR; the TCRdb copy retains only in-frame clones and omits some. The sample has about 82,000 clones; 87% are singletons. The source of this sequence is a man between 50 and 59 years old in good health. This chain joins TRBV2 and TRBJ1-2, with TRBD1 identical over 8 bases. The sample was blood. CDR3: CASSGTGIGGYTF. The CDR3 DNA reads as TGTGCCAGCAGTGGGACAGGGATCGGTGGCTACACCTTC.